This TCR beta chain appears in the sequencing data of a study of blood T cell repertoires in COVID-19. For the study at large: Samples representing acute and convalescent COVID-19 were sourced from the United States, Italy and Spain.

The V end was cut by 7 bases, the J end by 2 bases, with 15 bases between. The germline CDR1 and CDR2 sequences are MNHNY and SVGAGI (reference sequence). The CDR3 has 15 residues. As handled by the study authors: Estimates of nucleated cell counts were drawn from the amplification of reference gene primers. Sequencing used immunoSEQ multiplex PCR; TCRdb keeps in-frame clones, though not all of them. V and J calls and clone size follow that table, whereas D and trimming were derived from the DNA. The repertoire has approximately 75,000 clones, 80% to 90% of them found once; the top ten carry approximately 5.8%.

The V call is TRBV6-6, the J call TRBJ2-1; the D gene is possibly TRBD2 (6 bases). This sequence originates from an elderly man with COVID-19, enrolled during active disease. Source material: peripheral blood. In nucleotides, the CDR3 is TGTGCCAGCAACCCGGAGGGCCAGGCCTACAATGAGCAGTTCTTC. The encoded protein is CASNPEGQAYNEQFF.